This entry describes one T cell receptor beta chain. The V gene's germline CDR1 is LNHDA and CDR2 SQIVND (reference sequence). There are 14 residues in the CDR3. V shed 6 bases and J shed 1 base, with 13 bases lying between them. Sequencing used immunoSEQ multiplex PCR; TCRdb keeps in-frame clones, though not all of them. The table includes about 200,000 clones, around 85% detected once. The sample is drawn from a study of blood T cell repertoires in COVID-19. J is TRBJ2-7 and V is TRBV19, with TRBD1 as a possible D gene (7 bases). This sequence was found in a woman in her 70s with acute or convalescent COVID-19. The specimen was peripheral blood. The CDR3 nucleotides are TGTGCCAGTAGAGGAGGGGGCGGATCCTACGAGCAGTACTTC. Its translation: CASRGGGGSYEQYF.